Below, 25 T cell receptor beta chains from the same sample are listed, as sequenced in a study of metastatic and nonmetastatic thyroid tumors. Until they underwent thyroid surgery, no patient had received any treatment. TCRdb redid the clone calls on the PCR reads using MiXCR. Here the sample spans 53,000 or so clones, roughly 20% being singletons. The sample comprised blood. Every receptor here comes from a female donor with papillary thyroid cancer or a benign thyroid nodule (not recorded which). Some clones in this sample may be carry-over from other donors' samples.

This clone was seen ten or more times. A much larger clone lies a single base off, so this may be a read error. Distinct nucleotide sequences in the sample also encode this CDR3. The genes are TRBV5-8 and TRBJ2-3; 9 bases match TRBD2. Germline loops: CDR1 SGHTS, CDR2 YDEGEE. The CDR3 runs to 15 residues. The CDR3 spells CASSLDVGLANTQYF. The CDR3 DNA follows: TGTGCCAGCAGCTTGGATGTAGGACTAGCGAATACGCAGTACTTT. Full variable domain (missing parts from reference TRBV5-8 and TRBJ2-3): EAGVTQSPTHLIKTRGQQATLRCSPISGHTSVYWYQQALGLGLQFLLWYDEGEERNRGNFPPRFSGRQFPNYSSELNVNALELEDSALYLCASSLDVGLANTQYFGPGTRLTVL.

In its sample, this clone was seen many times. The CDR3 is CASSQGGGSEAFF. The CDR3 DNA reads TGTGCCAGCAGCCAAGGAGGGGGCTCTGAAGCTTTCTTT. The gene calls are TRBV3-1 and TRBJ1-1, with TRBD1 identical over 7 bases. The CDR3 runs 13 residues. Trimming at V came to 1 base and at J to 6 bases, leaving 2 bases not matched to a gene. Germline V gene sequence: CDR1 LGHDT, CDR2 YNNKEL (reference sequence).

This clone was recorded many times. Other DNA sequences in this sample translate to the same CDR3. CDR3 DNA sequence: TGCAGTGCTAGCGGGAGAGCCTCCTACAATGAGCAGTTCTTC. Its translation is CSASGRASYNEQFF. The chain recombines TRBV20-1 with TRBJ2-1; perhaps TRBD2 as D (6 bases). Trimming cost V 3 bases and J 0 bases, with 9 bases left between them. Germline V gene data show CDR1 as DFQATT and CDR2 as SNEGSKA (reference sequence). The CDR3 contains 14 residues.

This clone was recorded many times. Within the sample, other DNA sequences also encode this same CDR3. CDR3 in DNA: TGCGCCAGCAGTGGGCCCCTTTCTGCCGGGGAGCTGTTTTTT. Translation: CASSGPLSAGELFF. This sequence joins TRBV10-2 and TRBJ2-2; D gene ambiguous. The germline CDR1 and CDR2 sequences are WSHSY and SAAADI. Trimming cost V 4 bases and J 6 bases, with 12 bases left between them. CDR3 length equals 14 residues.

The rearrangement uses TRBV20-1 and TRBJ2-7; a possible D gene is TRBD2 (5 bases). This CDR3 spans 16 amino acids. Trimming took 4 bases from V and 10 from J, leaving 29 bases between them. The germline CDR1 and CDR2 sequences are DFQATT and SNEGSKA (reference sequence). The CDR3 sequence: CSATRTPRGSWGDQYF. As DNA, the CDR3 is TGCAGTGCTACACGCACCCCTAGAGGGAGTTGGGGAGACCAGTACTTC.

On this clone itself: At one boundary the junction diverges from the germline segment, which might be a read error. The V call is TRBV28, the J call TRBJ1-1, with TRBD1 matching over 7 bases. The CDR3 totals 14 residues. In germline, CDR1 is MDHEN, CDR2 SYDVKM. CDR3 sequence reads: CASSSTRQGLRAYF. The CDR3 coding sequence is TGTGCCAGCAGTTCTACCAGACAGGGCCTGCGGGCTTACTTT.

This clone came up many times. The chain joins TRBV19 to TRBJ1-2, with a weak D call TRBD1 (5 bases). This CDR3 is 13 amino acids long. Trimming pared 7 bases from V and 5 bases from J, leaving 14 bases between. CDR1 and CDR2 from the germline V gene are LNHDA and SQIVND (reference sequence). The CDR3 is CASNPTGGYGYTF. Here the CDR3 DNA reads TGTGCCAGTAATCCTACCGGGGGGTATGGCTACACCTTC.

This clone has a count of ten or more. The J gene is TRBJ1-1, the V gene TRBV10-3; D ambiguous. In germline, CDR1 is ENHRY, CDR2 SYGVKD. The CDR3 has 12 amino acids. Trimming took off 7 bases at V and 3 bases at J, with 9 bases between the two ends. The CDR3 DNA is TGTGCCATCACAGACGGGGACACTGAAGCTTTCTTT. It is translated as CAITDGDTEAFF.

This clone appeared a few times. The gene calls are TRBV12-5 and TRBJ2-7; 10 nucleotides agree with TRBD1. Germline CDR1 is LGHNT and CDR2 is FRNRAP. V was pared by 6 bases and J by 5 bases, with 16 bases of the junction left unmatched. This CDR3 has 17 residues. This chain's CDR3 is CASGFISLWTGGHEQYF. The CDR3 nucleotides read TGTGCTAGTGGCTTCATCTCTCTCTGGACAGGGGGGCACGAGCAGTACTTC.

This clone has at least ten counts. The genes are TRBV7-2 and TRBJ1-6; D unclear. Deletions cut 2 bases from V and 8 bases from J, with 7 bases between. Germline loops: CDR1 SGHTA, CDR2 FQGNSA. The CDR3 consists of 13 residues. The CDR3 bases are TGTGCCAGCAGCTTAAACAGAGATTCACCCCTCCACTTT. Its protein is CASSLNRDSPLHF. The whole variable domain, filled in from reference TRBV7-2 and TRBJ1-6, reads GAGVSQSPSNKVTEKGKDVELRCDPISGHTALYWYRQSLGQGLEFLIYFQGNSAPDKSGLPSDRFSAERTGGSVSTLTIQRTQQEDSAVYLCASSLNRDSPLHFGNGTRLTVT.

This clone has at least ten counts. Additional DNA sequences in this sample encode the identical CDR3. The DNA of the CDR3 is TGCAGTGCTAGAGGGACTAGCGGTCAAGAGACCCAGTACTTC. It is translated as CSARGTSGQETQYF. This chain uses TRBV20-1 with TRBJ2-5; 10 nucleotides agree with TRBD2. Unmatched junction bases numbered 1, after V lost 1 base and J lost 2 bases. The CDR3 sequence is 14 residues long. The germline CDR1 and CDR2 sequences are DFQATT and SNEGSKA (reference sequence).

The sample holds many counts of this clone. The V gene is TRBV25-1, the J gene TRBJ1-1, with TRBD1 identical over 7 bases. Trimming at V came to 0 bases and at J to 2 bases, leaving 3 bases not matched to a gene. Germline V gene sequence: CDR1 MGHDK, CDR2 SYGVNS. The CDR3 contains 15 residues. The CDR3 sequence: CASSEYWDSNTEAFF. DNA for the CDR3: TGTGCCAGCAGTGAATATTGGGACAGCAACACTGAAGCTTTCTTT.

This clone was found many times. This chain links TRBV20-1 with TRBJ2-1, with TRBD2 as a possible D gene (5 bases). Per germline, CDR1 DFQATT and CDR2 SNEGSKA (reference sequence). This CDR3 is built from 14 residues. CDR3 DNA: TGCAGCGCCATTTTTCCGGGGATCTACAATGAGCAGTTCTTC. Protein: CSAIFPGIYNEQFF.

This clone was seen repeatedly, ten times or more. The chain carries TRBV4-1 and TRBJ2-1; a weak D match, TRBD2 (6 bases). CDR1 is MGHRA, CDR2 YSYEKL, per germline. Trimming left V 6 bases short and J 15 bases short, with 21 bases between. The length of the CDR3 is 13 residues. CDR3 bases: TGCGCCAGCAGTAACCCGGGCAGGGAGGATATGTTCTTC. As protein: CASSNPGREDMFF.

There are many counts of this clone. This CDR3 is also generated by other DNA sequences in the sample. The chain couples TRBV7-8 to TRBJ2-7, with 8 nucleotides matching TRBD1. The CDR3 consists of 14 residues. Germline V lookup: CDR1 SGHVS, CDR2 FQNEAQ. V shed 1 base and J 6 bases; nucleotides not matched to a gene: 5. CDR3 loop: CASSLGTGSVEQYF. CDR3 bases: TGTGCCAGCAGCTTAGGGACAGGGTCGGTCGAGCAGTACTTC.

This clone was observed a few times. This chain links TRBV28 with TRBJ2-2; D might be TRBD2 (5 bases). CDR3 length equals 16 residues. CDR1 and CDR2 from the germline V gene are MDHEN and SYDVKM. With 3 bases removed from V and 10 bases from J, the gap between germline ends came to 21 bases. The CDR3 DNA reads TGTGCCAGCAGTTTCCGAGGGTTGGCCTTTCCCGTGGAGCTGTTTTTT. Protein product: CASSFRGLAFPVELFF.

In this sample, this clone turned up many times. With a much larger clone just one base away, this may be a read error. The rearrangement joins TRBV12-3 or TRBV12-4 to TRBJ1-4; D gene ambiguous. There are 14 residues in the CDR3. The CDR3 region is CASMSRDHNEKPFF. In DNA, the CDR3 is TGTGCCAGCATGTCCCGGGATCATAATGAAAAACCGTTTTTT.

The chain has TRBV6-2 or TRBV6-3 and TRBJ1-2, with TRBD1 identical over 7 bases. Germline V gene lookup returns CDR1 MNHEY and CDR2 SVGEGT. Trimming at V came to 2 bases and at J to 4 bases, leaving 7 bases not matched to a gene. This CDR3 is built from 15 residues. The DNA of the CDR3 is TGTGCCAGCAGTTACGGATGGGACAGTTCCTATGGCTACACCTTC. Amino acids: CASSYGWDSSYGYTF.

Many counts were recorded for this clone. The V call is TRBV19, the J call TRBJ1-4, with D unclear. Germline V gives CDR1 LNHDA, CDR2 SQIVND (reference sequence). The ends were cut back, 3 bases at V and 0 bases at J, with 8 bases in the middle. The CDR3 is made up of 15 amino acids. CDR3 sequence: CASSIWPATNEKLFF. The CDR3 DNA reads as TGTGCCAGTAGTATCTGGCCTGCAACTAATGAAAAACTGTTTTTT. Using reference TRBV19 and TRBJ1-4 for the parts outside the CDR3, the full variable domain is DGGITQSPKYLFRKEGQNVTLSCEQNLNHDAMYWYRQDPGQGLRLIYYSQIVNDFQKGDIAEGYSVSREKKESFPLTVTSAQKNPTAFYLCASSIWPATNEKLFFGSGTQLSVL.

This clone has ten or more counts. This sample includes further DNA sequences coding for the same CDR3. V and J are TRBV27 and TRBJ2-1; no clear D. The CDR3 sequence is 16 residues long. Trimming pared 6 bases from V and 7 bases from J, leaving 22 bases between. Per the germline V gene, CDR1 is MNHEY and CDR2 is SMNVEV (reference sequence). The CDR3 coding sequence is TGTGCCAGCAGGGCCGAGGAGCCCTCGTACGGTAATGAGCAGTTCTTC. Translated, it gives CASRAEEPSYGNEQFF.

This clone was recorded at least ten times. Other DNA sequences in this specimen translate into the identical CDR3. CDR3 region: CASSIDRPGTRALNEQFF. The CDR3 DNA reads TGTGCCAGTAGTATAGATCGTCCGGGGACACGGGCGTTGAATGAGCAGTTCTTC. This rearrangement joins TRBV19 to TRBJ2-1; D is possibly TRBD1 (6 bases). The length of the CDR3 is 18 residues. The germline CDR1 and CDR2 sequences are LNHDA and SQIVND (reference sequence). Trimming cost V 0 bases and J 7 bases, with 22 bases left between them.

Many counts were recorded for this clone. The J gene is TRBJ1-4, the V gene TRBV7-8; D is unresolved. Trimming left V 4 bases short and J 0 bases short, with 6 bases between. The CDR3 length is 14 residues. Germline V lookup: CDR1 SGHVS, CDR2 FQNEAQ. The CDR3 DNA sequence: TGTGCCAGCAGCTCGAGGTCAACTAATGAAAAACTGTTTTTT. Translation gives CASSSRSTNEKLFF.

A few counts support this clone. At one end the junction does not follow the germline gene, possibly because of a read error. The chain couples TRBV7-2 to TRBJ1-1; D possibly corresponds to TRBD1 (6 bases). This CDR3 has 14 residues. Germline loops: CDR1 SGHTA, CDR2 FQGNSA. As DNA, the CDR3 is TGTGCCAGCAGCCAAACACAGGGCGGCACTGGAGCTTTCTTT. Translating it yields CASSQTQGGTGAFF.

Turning to this clone: Its ends do not fully match the called genes, so a read error is possible. V and J are TRBV2 and TRBJ2-7, with D perhaps matching TRBD2 (5 bases). The germline CDR1 and CDR2 sequences are SNHLY and FYNNEI. CDR3 size: 14 residues. The CDR3 DNA is TGTGCCAGCAGTGAAATGAGGGCCCGAGACGAGCAGCACTTC. Encoded protein: CASSEMRARDEQHF.

This clone occurred many times. The chain couples TRBV20-1 to TRBJ1-5; D gene uncertain. Per germline, CDR1 DFQATT and CDR2 SNEGSKA (reference sequence). Trimming took off 1 base at V and 0 bases at J, with 10 bases between the two ends. The CDR3 covers 15 residues. The CDR3 DNA sequence: TGCAGTGCTAGAGTAGAGGGATATAGCAATCAGCCCCAGCATTTT. Protein product: CSARVEGYSNQPQHF.